This TCR beta chain derives from a study of tumor-infiltrating lymphocytes in primary liver carcinoma. Study-level findings and limits: Tumor specimens were characterized by a significantly higher top-250-clone fraction than blood (p = 0.039).

With 500 ng total RNA as template and a constant-region primer, TCR beta cDNA was made. Library construction for TCR beta comprised three nested multiplex PCR rounds performed with slightly modified ARM-PCR. The study ran its first two PCR rounds for 9 to 10 cycles each, using TRBV1-TRBV30 forward primers and a C-beta reverse primer. TCRdb re-called the multiplex PCR reads with MiXCR, one entry per CDR3 protein. The sample holds about 210,000 distinct CDR3 sequences; approximately 64% are singletons and the top ten take around 7.1%. As for this clonotype: Antigen: not known. Its ends do not fully match the called genes, so a read error is possible.

Out of unsorted whole blood came the blood RNA, and germline DNA was extracted as well. From germline, CDR1 is SGHAT and CDR2 FQNNGV. The CDR3 extends over 12 amino acids. This TCR derives from a woman aged 60 to 75 with primary liver carcinoma and hepatitis B virus infection. The chain links TRBV11-2 to TRBJ2-5; D ambiguous. Sequenced sample: peripheral blood. The CDR3 DNA reads TGTGCCAGCAGCTTATGTCTTGAGACTCAGTACTTC. Residues: CASSLCLETQYF.